A selection of T cell receptor beta chains follows, all from one sample in a study of naive and memory T cell subsets. In TCRdb, the UMI-ligation and nested PCR reads were re-called with MiXCR into one record per CDR3 protein. The sample lists 130,000 to 150,000 distinct CDR3 sequences, about 20% seen once, with 0.085% to 0.11% in the top ten. Sequencing was performed on naive CD4+ T cells from blood. Receptors were obtained from a human donor in good health. Each CDR3 is given with its conserved first and last residue. A D gene is named only where the DNA matches it firmly.

>TRBV5-1|TRBJ2-5|NA
CASGFQETQYF
>TRBV19|TRBJ1-5|NA
CASTLARANQPQHF
>TRBV5-1|TRBJ1-6|NA
CASSLVGSTNSPLHF
>TRBV29-1|TRBJ2-5|NA
CSVDTRDIREETQYF
>TRBV11-2|TRBJ2-1|NA
CASSLPQRDEQFF
>TRBV28|TRBJ2-1|NA
CASSSLPDEQFF
>TRBV19|TRBJ1-1|TRBD1
CASTVDRGTEAFF
>TRBV6-2/TRBV6-3|TRBJ2-2|TRBD1
CASRGQGTNTGELFF
>TRBV11-3|TRBJ2-2|TRBD1
CASSFGQGAVMTGELFF
>TRBV5-1|TRBJ1-2|NA
CASSSTTSNYGYTF
>TRBV6-2/TRBV6-3|TRBJ2-7|NA
CASNVPLLGGGNAYEQYF
>TRBV7-8|TRBJ2-1|TRBD2
CASSPAGLAGVADEQFF
>TRBV11-1|TRBJ2-5|TRBD2
CASSLARGLAGQETQYF
>TRBV20-1|TRBJ2-1|NA
CSARSGLGNEQFF
>TRBV29-1|TRBJ2-1|TRBD2
CSVEDPWGGRANSYEQFF
>TRBV29-1|TRBJ1-2|NA
CSVRDTNYGYTF
>TRBV9|TRBJ2-3|NA
CASSYGGYTDTQYF
>TRBV4-2|TRBJ2-1|NA
CASSQVVSRNEQFF
>TRBV11-2|TRBJ2-1|NA
CASSFPDTVGGYNEQFF
>TRBV7-2|TRBJ2-3|NA
CASTPGTLGSTDTQYF
>TRBV2|TRBJ1-2|NA
CASNPGVRGCGVDGYTF
>TRBV20-1|TRBJ2-7|NA
CSAQWDGRRTYEQYF
>TRBV10-2|TRBJ2-5|NA
CASSEDTQETQYF
>TRBV10-3|TRBJ1-1|NA
CATQGGGGGIVIAEAFF
>TRBV20-1|TRBJ2-4|TRBD2
CSASGLAVAKNIQYF
>TRBV28|TRBJ2-4|TRBD2
CASSPSGRGKNIQYF
>TRBV19|TRBJ2-1|TRBD1
CASSAVDRGPYNEQFF
>TRBV11-2|TRBJ2-3|NA
CASSYRRVFTDTQYF
>TRBV10-3|TRBJ2-1|NA
CAISRGGSYNEQFF
>TRBV28|TRBJ2-7|NA
CASSLNPIRQDEQYF
>TRBV20-1|TRBJ2-4|NA
CSATRGREAKNIQYF
>TRBV25-1|TRBJ2-5|NA
CASSEKGVEGTQYF
>TRBV20-1|TRBJ2-7|TRBD2
CSARDRLAGRVRTYEQYF
>TRBV4-2|TRBJ2-1|TRBD2
CASSHPGSGRATGEQFF
>TRBV29-1|TRBJ2-3|NA
CSVEFGTDTQYF
>TRBV20-1|TRBJ2-1|NA
CSARVTSRIGQFF
>TRBV7-2|TRBJ2-7|TRBD2
CASSLGSGNLYEQYF
>TRBV5-1|TRBJ2-7|NA
CASSSSGARSSYEQYF
>TRBV2|TRBJ2-7|NA
CASSGGRLTYEQYF
>TRBV4-1|TRBJ2-3|NA
CASSQVLSKQYF
>TRBV20-1|TRBJ2-7|TRBD2
CSAGTSGSSTFYEQYF
>TRBV29-1|TRBJ2-3|NA
CSVGHSTDTQYF
>TRBV3-1|TRBJ2-1|NA
CASRGLNEQFF
>TRBV5-1|TRBJ2-3|NA
CASTRGGPSTDTQYF
>TRBV18|TRBJ1-1|NA
CASSQRTGSNTEAFF
>TRBV7-2|TRBJ1-6|NA
CASSYLVGRVENSPLHF